Listed below are T cell receptor beta chains from one sample, sequenced in a study of CXCR3-negative and CXCR3-positive naive CD8 T cells. TCRdb re-called the 5' RACE reads; one entry per CDR3 protein, DNA not given. The sample totals tens of thousands of distinct CDR3 sequences. The sample comprised naive CXCR3+ CD8+ T cells from blood. The receptors originated from a human donor in good health. Some clones in this sample may be carry-over from other donors' samples. The CDR3 runs from the conserved cysteine through the conserved F or W.

TRBJ2-7 TRBV20-1 CSARKGREPYEQYF
TRBJ2-4 TRBV15 CATREGGNIQYF
TRBJ2-3 TRBV10-3 CAISGRESTDTQYF
TRBJ1-1 TRBV5-1 CASTTGGFEKNTEAFF
TRBJ2-7 TRBV5-1 CASSLQIGTYEQYF
TRBJ2-7 TRBV29-1 CSVAQPGQGPYEQYF
TRBJ2-7 TRBV9 CASSVEGTYEQYF
TRBJ1-3 TRBV7-2 CASSLGLPGGNTIYF
TRBJ1-2 TRBV29-1 CSVASGDLDGYTF
TRBJ2-1 TRBV29-1 CSVEDPQGSGQFF
TRBJ2-5 TRBV24-1 CATSGNDRGNRETQYF
TRBJ1-1 TRBV5-6 CASSRRPGTGMNTEAFF
TRBJ2-1 TRBV20-1 CSARDPAGVYNEQFF
TRBJ2-7 TRBV14 CASSWGPSYEQYF
TRBJ2-1 TRBV5-1 CASSLEGVSYNEQFF
TRBJ2-5 TRBV28 CASSRFDRGHQETQYF
TRBJ1-4 TRBV6-2/TRBV6-3 CASSYSRITNEKLFF
TRBJ2-7 TRBV7-2 CASNPGRGLSYEQYF
TRBJ2-1 TRBV6-2/TRBV6-3 CASSYRDRGENEQFF
TRBJ1-2 TRBV20-1 CSAKGENYGYTF
TRBJ1-2 TRBV29-1 CSVEDWTGTYGYTF
TRBJ1-6 TRBV7-9 CASSLLDSGSALHF
TRBJ2-5 TRBV14 CASSQDKGGGWETQYF
TRBJ1-1 TRBV28 CASSPVDRAAEAFF
TRBJ1-5 TRBV27 CASSLWGAGNQPQHF
TRBJ1-1 TRBV2 CAKKQLNTEAFF
TRBJ2-7 TRBV15 CATSFDRGEQYF
TRBJ2-5 TRBV12-3/TRBV12-4 CASSFAFGAQETQYF
TRBJ2-2 TRBV28 CASSFQVENAVHTGELFF
TRBJ2-7 TRBV14 CASSQEPYEQYF
TRBJ2-7 TRBV11-2 CASSFGQVAYEQYF
TRBJ2-1 TRBV9 CASSPGGGGQVQGEQFF
TRBJ1-1 TRBV19 CATIGGAWRNTEAFF
TRBJ1-6 TRBV6-5 CASSYSGDTWPSSYNSPLHF
TRBJ2-3 TRBV10-3 CAISEGMADTQYF
TRBJ1-1 TRBV7-9 CASSRGTAMNTEAFF
TRBJ2-1 TRBV7-3 CASSPTSYGEQFF
TRBJ1-1 TRBV4-3 CASSQEKEVLGVGGKDTEAFF
TRBJ2-7 TRBV18 CASSLIEPDEQYF
TRBJ2-1 TRBV14 CASSQGGPGSNEQFF
TRBJ2-2 TRBV11-3 CASSLDWSGELFF
TRBJ2-7 TRBV7-9 CASSLAAREQYF